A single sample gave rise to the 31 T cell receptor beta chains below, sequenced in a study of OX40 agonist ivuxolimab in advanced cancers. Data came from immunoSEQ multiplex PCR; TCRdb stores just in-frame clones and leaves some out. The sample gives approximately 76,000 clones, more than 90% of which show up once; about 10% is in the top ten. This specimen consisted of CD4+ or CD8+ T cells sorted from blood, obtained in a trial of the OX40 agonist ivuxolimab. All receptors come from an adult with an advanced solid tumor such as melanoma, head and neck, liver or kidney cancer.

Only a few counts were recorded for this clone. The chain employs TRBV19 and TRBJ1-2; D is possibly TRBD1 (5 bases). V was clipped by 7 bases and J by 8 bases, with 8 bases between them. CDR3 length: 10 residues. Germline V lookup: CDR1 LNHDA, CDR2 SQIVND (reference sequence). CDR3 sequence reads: CASMGDGYTF. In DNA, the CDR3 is TGTGCCAGTATGGGGGACGGCTACACCTTC.

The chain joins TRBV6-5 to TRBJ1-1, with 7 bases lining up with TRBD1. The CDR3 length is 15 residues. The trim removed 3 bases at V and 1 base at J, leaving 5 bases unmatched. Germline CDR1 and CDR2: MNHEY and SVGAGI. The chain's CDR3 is CASSYSGTANTEAFF. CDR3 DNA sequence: TGTGCCAGCAGTTATTCCGGGACAGCGAACACTGAAGCTTTCTTT.

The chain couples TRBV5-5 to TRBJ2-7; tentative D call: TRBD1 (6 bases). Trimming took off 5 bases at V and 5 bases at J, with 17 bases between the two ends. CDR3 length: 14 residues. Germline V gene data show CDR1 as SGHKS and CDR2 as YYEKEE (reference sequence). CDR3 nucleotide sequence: TGTGCCAGCAGATACGTAACAGGGCCTAACGAGCAGTACTTC. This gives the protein CASRYVTGPNEQYF.

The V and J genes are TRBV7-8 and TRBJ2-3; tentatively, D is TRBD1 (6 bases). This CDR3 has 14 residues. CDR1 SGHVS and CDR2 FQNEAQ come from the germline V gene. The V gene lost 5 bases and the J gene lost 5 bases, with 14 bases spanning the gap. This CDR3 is CASSGLEGEDTQYF. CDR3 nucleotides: TGTGCCAGCAGCGGGCTAGAGGGGGAAGATACGCAGTATTTT.

The CDR3 region is CASSQGGGVGYEQYF. Written as DNA, the CDR3 is TGCGCCAGCAGCCAAGGAGGTGGGGTTGGCTACGAGCAGTACTTC. This chain uses TRBV4-1 with TRBJ2-7; D not certain. The CDR3 is 15 residues long. Germline-derived CDR1 and CDR2 are MGHRA and YSYEKL. Between the trimmed V and J ends, which lost 1 base and 3 bases, there was a span of 13 bases.

In nucleotides, the CDR3 is TGTGCCAGCAGCCCCCTGCCGGGAATCTCTGGAAACACCATATATTTT. Protein product: CASSPLPGISGNTIYF. This chain joins TRBV7-9 and TRBJ1-3; D not resolved. Trimming cost V 5 bases and J 0 bases, with 14 bases left between them. CDR1 and CDR2 (germline): SEHNR, FQNEAQ (reference sequence). This CDR3 has 16 residues.

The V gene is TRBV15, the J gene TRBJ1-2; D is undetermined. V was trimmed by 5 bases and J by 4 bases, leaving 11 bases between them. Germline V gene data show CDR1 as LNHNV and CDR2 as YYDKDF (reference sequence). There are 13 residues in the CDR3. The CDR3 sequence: CATSSHGLYGYTF. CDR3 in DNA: TGTGCCACCAGCTCACACGGTCTCTATGGCTACACCTTC.

The CDR3 is CASSEAGSYEQYF. CDR3 nucleotides: TGCGCCAGCAGTGAGGCTGGGAGCTACGAGCAGTACTTC. The chain carries TRBV10-1 and TRBJ2-7, with D possibly being TRBD2 (5 bases). The length of the CDR3 is 13 residues. V lost 2 bases, J lost 3 bases, and 8 bases lay in between. Germline V gene lookup returns CDR1 WNHNN and CDR2 SYGVQD (reference sequence).

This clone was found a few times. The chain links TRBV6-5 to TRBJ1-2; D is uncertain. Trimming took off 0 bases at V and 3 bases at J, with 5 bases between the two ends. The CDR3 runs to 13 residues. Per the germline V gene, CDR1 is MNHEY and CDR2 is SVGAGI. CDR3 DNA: TGTGCCAGCAGTTACTCGGAGGACTATGGCTACACCTTC. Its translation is CASSYSEDYGYTF.

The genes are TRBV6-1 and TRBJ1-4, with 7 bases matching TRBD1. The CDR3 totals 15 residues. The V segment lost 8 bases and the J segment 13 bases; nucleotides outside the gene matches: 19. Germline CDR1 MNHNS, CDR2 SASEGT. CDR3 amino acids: CASFTGTEAYGGLFF. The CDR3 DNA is TGTGCCAGCTTTACCGGGACAGAGGCCTATGGCGGACTGTTTTTT.

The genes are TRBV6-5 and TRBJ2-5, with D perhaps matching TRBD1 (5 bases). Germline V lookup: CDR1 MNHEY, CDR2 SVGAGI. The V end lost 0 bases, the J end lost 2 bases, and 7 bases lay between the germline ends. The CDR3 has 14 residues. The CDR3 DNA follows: TGTGCCAGCAGTTACTCGGGGCTTCAAGAGACCCAGTACTTC. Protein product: CASSYSGLQETQYF.

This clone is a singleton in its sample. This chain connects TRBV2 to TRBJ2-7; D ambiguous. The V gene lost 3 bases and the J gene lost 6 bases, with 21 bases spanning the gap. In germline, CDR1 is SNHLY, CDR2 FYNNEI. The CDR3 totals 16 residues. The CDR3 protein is CASSDPWATGELEQYF. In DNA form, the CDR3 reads TGTGCCAGCAGTGACCCTTGGGCAACTGGCGAGCTCGAGCAGTACTTC.

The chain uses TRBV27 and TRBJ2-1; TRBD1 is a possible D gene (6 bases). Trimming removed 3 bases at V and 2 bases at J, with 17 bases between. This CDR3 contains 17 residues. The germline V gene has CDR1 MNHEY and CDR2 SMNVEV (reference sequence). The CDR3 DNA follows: TGTGCCAGCAGTTTGATCTCCTGGGACAATGCCTACAATGAGCAGTTCTTC. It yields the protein CASSLISWDNAYNEQFF.

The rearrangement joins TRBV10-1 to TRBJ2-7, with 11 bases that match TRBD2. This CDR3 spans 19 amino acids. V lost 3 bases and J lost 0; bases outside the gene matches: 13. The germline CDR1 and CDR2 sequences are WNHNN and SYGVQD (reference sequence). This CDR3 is CASSDSGGAEHASSYEQYF. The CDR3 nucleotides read TGCGCCAGCAGTGATAGCGGGGGGGCCGAGCATGCGAGCTCCTACGAGCAGTACTTC.

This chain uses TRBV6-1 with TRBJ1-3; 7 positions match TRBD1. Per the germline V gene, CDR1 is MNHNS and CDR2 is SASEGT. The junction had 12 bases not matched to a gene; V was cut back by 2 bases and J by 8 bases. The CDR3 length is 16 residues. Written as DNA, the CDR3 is TGTGCCAGCAGTGAATTCGCACAGGGGTTGGGAGACACCATATATTTT. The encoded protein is CASSEFAQGLGDTIYF.

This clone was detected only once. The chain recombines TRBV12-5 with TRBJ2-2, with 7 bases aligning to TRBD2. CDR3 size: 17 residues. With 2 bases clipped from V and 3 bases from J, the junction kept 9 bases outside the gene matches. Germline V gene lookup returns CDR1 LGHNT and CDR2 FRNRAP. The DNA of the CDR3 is TGTGCTAGTGGTTTGCCCCGAGGGGCGGGGGACACCGGGGAGCTGTTTTTT. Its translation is CASGLPRGAGDTGELFF.

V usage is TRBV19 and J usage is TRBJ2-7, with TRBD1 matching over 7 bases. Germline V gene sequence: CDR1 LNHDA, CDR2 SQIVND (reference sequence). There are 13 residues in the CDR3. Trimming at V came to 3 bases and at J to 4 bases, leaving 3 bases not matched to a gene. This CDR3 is CASSIFRGYEQYF. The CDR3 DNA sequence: TGTGCCAGTAGTATCTTCAGGGGGTACGAGCAGTACTTC.

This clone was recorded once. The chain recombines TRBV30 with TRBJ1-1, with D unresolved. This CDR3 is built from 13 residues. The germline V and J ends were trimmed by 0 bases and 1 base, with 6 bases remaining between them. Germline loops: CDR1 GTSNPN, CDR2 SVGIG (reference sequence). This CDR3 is CAWSVATNTEAFF. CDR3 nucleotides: TGTGCCTGGAGTGTAGCCACGAACACTGAAGCTTTCTTT. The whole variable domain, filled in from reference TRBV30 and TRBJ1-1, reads SQTIHQWPATLVQPVGSPLSLECTVEGTSNPNLYWYRQAAGRGLQLLFYSVGIGQISSEVPQNLSASRPQDRQFILSSKKLLLSDSGFYLCAWSVATNTEAFFGQGTRLTVV.

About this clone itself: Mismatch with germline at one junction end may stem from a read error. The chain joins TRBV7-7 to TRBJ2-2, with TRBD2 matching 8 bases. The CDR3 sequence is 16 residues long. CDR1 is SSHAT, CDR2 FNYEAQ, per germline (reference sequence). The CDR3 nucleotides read TGTGCTAGCAGCTTAGAACTAGCGGTTTCCACCGGGGAGCTGTTTTTT. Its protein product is CASSLELAVSTGELFF.

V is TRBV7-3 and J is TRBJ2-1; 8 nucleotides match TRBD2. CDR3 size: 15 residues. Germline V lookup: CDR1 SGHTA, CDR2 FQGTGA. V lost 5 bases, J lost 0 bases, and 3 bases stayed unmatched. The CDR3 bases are TGTGCCAGCAGCATTAGCGGGGTCTCCTACAATGAGCAGTTCTTC. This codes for CASSISGVSYNEQFF.

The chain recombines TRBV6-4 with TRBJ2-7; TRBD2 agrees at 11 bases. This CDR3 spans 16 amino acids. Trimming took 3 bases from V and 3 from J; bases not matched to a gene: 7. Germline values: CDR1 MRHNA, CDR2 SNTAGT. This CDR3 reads CASSEGLAGGIYEQYF. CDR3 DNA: TGTGCCAGCAGTGAGGGGCTAGCGGGGGGAATCTACGAGCAGTACTTC.

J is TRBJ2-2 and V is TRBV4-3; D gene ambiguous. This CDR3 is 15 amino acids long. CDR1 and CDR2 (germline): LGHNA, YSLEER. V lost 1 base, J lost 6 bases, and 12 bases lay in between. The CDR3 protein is CASSQGTGGAGELFF. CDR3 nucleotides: TGCGCCAGCAGCCAAGGAACCGGTGGCGCCGGGGAGCTGTTTTTT.

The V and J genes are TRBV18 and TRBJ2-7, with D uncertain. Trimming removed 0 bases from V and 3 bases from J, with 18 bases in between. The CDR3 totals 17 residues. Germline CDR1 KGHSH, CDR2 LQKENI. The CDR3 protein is CASSPPSISTGIYEQYF. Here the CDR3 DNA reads TGTGCCAGCTCACCACCCTCAATCTCTACTGGGATCTACGAGCAGTACTTC.

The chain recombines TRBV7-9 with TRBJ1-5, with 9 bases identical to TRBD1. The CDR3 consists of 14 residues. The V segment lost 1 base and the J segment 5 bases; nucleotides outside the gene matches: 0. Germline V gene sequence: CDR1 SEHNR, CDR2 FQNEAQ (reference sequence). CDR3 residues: CASSLDRGHQPQHF. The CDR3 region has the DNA TGTGCCAGCAGCTTAGACAGGGGGCATCAGCCCCAGCATTTT.

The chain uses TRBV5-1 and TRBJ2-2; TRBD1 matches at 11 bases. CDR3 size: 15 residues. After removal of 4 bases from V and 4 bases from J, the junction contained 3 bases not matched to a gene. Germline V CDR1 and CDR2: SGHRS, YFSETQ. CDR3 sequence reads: CASSPGTGGTGELFF. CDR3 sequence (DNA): TGCGCCAGCAGCCCCGGGACAGGGGGCACCGGGGAGCTGTTTTTT.

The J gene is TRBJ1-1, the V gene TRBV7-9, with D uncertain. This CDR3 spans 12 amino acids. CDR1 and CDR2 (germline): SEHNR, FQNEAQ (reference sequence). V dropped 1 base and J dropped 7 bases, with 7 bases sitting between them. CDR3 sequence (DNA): TGTGCCAGCAGCTTAGACAGTTTTGAAGCTTTCTTT. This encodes CASSLDSFEAFF.

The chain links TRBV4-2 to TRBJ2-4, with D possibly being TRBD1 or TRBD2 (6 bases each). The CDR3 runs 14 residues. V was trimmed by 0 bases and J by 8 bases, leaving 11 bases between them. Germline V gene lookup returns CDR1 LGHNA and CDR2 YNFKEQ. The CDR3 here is CASSQDPGADIQYF. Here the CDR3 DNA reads TGTGCCAGCAGCCAAGATCCGGGGGCGGACATTCAGTACTTC.

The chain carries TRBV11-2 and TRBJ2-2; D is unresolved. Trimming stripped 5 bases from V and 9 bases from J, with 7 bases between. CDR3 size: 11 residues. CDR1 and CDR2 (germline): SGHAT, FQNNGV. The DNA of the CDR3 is TGTGCCAGCAGCCTTGGCTGGGAGCTGTTTTTT. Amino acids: CASSLGWELFF.

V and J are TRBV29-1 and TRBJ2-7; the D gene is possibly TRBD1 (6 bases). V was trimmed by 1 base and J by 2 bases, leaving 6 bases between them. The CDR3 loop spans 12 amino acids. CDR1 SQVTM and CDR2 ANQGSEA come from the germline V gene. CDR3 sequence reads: CSVEGQAYEQYF. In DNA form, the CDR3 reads TGCAGCGTTGAAGGACAGGCCTACGAGCAGTACTTC.

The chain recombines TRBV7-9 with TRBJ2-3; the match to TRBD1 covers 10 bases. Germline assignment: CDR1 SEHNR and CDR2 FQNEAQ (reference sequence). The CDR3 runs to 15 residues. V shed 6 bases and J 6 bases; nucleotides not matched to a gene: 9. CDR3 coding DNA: TGTGCCAGCAGGGGGGACAGGGGATTAATGGATACGCAGTATTTT. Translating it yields CASRGDRGLMDTQYF. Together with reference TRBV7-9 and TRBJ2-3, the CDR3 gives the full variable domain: DTGVSQNPRHKITKRGQNVTFRCDPISEHNRLYWYRQTLGQGPEFLTYFQNEAQLEKSRLLSDRFSAERPKGSFSTLEIQRTEQGDSAMYLCASRGDRGLMDTQYFGPGTRLTVL.

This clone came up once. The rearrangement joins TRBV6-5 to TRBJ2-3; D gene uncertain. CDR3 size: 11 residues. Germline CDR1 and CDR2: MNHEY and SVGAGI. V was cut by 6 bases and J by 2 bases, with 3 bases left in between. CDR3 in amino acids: CASRTTDTQYF. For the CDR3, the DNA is TGTGCCAGCAGGACCACAGATACGCAGTATTTT.